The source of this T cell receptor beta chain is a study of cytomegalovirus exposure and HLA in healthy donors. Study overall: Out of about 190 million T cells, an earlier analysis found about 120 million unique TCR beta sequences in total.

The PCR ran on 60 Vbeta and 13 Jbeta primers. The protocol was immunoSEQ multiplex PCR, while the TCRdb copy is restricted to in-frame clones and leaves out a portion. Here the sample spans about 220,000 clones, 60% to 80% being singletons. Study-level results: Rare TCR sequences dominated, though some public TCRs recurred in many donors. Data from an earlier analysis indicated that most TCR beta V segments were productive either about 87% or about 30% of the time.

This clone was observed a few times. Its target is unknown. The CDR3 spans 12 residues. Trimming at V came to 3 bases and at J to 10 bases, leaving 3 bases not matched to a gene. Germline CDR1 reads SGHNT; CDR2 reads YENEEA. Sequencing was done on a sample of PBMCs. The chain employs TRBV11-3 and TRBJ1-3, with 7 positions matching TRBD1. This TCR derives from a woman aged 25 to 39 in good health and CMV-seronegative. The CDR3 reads CASSFDRVTIYF. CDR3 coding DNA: TGTGCCAGCAGCTTCGACAGGGTGACCATATATTTT.